This T cell receptor (beta chain) comes out of a study of technical replicates of blood from a few donors. The CDR3 length is 15 residues. The ends were cut back, 4 bases at V and 6 bases at J, with 19 bases in the middle. Per the germline V gene, CDR1 is MGHRA and CDR2 is YSYEKL. Using immunoSEQ multiplex PCR, the repertoire was profiled, and TCRdb retains in-frame clones only, with some absent. The sample has tens of thousands of clones, roughly 90% seen once; the top ten hold roughly 4.5%. This chain uses TRBV4-1 with TRBJ2-7; D remains unclear. The clonotype was recovered from a human donor in good health. Some clones in this sample may be carry-over from other donors' samples. Source material: PBMCs. The CDR3 DNA sequence: TGCGCCAGCAGCCGAAGTCACCCAAGCATTCTCGAGCAGTACTTC. It is translated as CASSRSHPSILEQYF.